Listed below are T cell receptor beta chains from one sample, sequenced in a study of T cell responses to AZD1222 COVID-19 vaccine. Some clones are missing from TCRdb's copy, which holds only in-frame ones; the method was immunoSEQ multiplex PCR. The sample contains approximately 110,000 clones, about 85% of which appear only once. The source material was peripheral blood, sampled 28 days after the second AZD1222 dose. Receptors originate from an adult who received the AZD1222 COVID-19 vaccine. Both conserved end residues are part of each CDR3. D genes are given only for firm matches. Clone size, where shown, is once, few, many, or a class for clones that have expanded.

TRBV30	TRBJ2-7	.	.	TGTGCCTGGATCTCTAGGACCTACGAGCAGTACTTC	CAWISRTYEQYF
TRBV18	TRBJ1-4	.	.	TGTGCCAGCTCACTCTCACGACAGCCAACTAATGAAAAACTGTTTTTT	CASSLSRQPTNEKLFF
TRBV20-1	TRBJ2-4	.	.	TGCAGTGCTAGTATAAGGGGAACAGGGAGATACATTCAGTACTTC	CSASIRGTGRYIQYF
TRBV28	TRBJ1-2	.	.	TGTGCCAGCAGTTTACGACAGGAAGTCTATGGCTACACCTTC	CASSLRQEVYGYTF
TRBV4-2	TRBJ2-7	TRBD2	.	TGTGCCAGCAGCCAAGGAGCGGGAGAGTACGAGCAGTACTTC	CASSQGAGEYEQYF
TRBV19	TRBJ2-1	.	.	TGTGCCAGTAGTATTGATGCTCCCGGGCAGGAGCAGTTCTTC	CASSIDAPGQEQFF
TRBV19	TRBJ2-2	.	once	TGTGCCAGTAGTCTATTGGCCGGGGAGCTGTTTTTT	CASSLLAGELFF
TRBV9	TRBJ2-2	.	.	TGTGCCAGCAGCGTAGGACTACTAGGAGGCACCGGGGAGCTGTTTTTT	CASSVGLLGGTGELFF
TRBV27	TRBJ1-1	.	.	TGTGCCAGCAGCCAACAGGGGAACACTGAAGCTTTCTTT	CASSQQGNTEAFF
TRBV28	TRBJ1-4	.	.	TGTGCCAGCAGTTCTAGCGGGGAGATTAATGAAAAACTGTTTTTT	CASSSSGEINEKLFF